This passage covers 15 T cell receptor beta chains from one sample sequenced in a study of graft-versus-host responses after intestinal transplantation (dated by TCRdb to about 2021). To prepare the library, the immunoSEQ multiplex PCR assay was applied. Not all clones reach the TCRdb copy of this immuneACCESS table, which keeps in-frame sequences only. Checked studies attribute under half of the gap to unresolved V genes and leave the rest unexplained. For this sample the table gives some 90,000 clones, of which roughly 80% were detected only once. The top ten constitute approximately 0.78% of the sample. These receptors lack a known antigen. The meaning of the sample's time point label: cells obtained before transplantation from donor or recipient. Sample: unstimulated CD4+ T cells sorted from spleen or lymph node cells, taken before intestinal transplant. These receptors all come from a human donor who received an intestinal transplant.

This chain connects TRBV4-2 to TRBJ2-7; possible D gene TRBD2, 5 bases. The CDR3 extends over 14 amino acids. V was pared by 0 bases and J by 2 bases, with 8 bases between. Per the germline V gene, CDR1 is LGHNA and CDR2 is YNFKEQ. CDR3 nucleotide sequence: TGTGCCAGCAGCCAAGATCGGGGTCCCTACGAGCAGTACTTC. This codes for CASSQDRGPYEQYF.

This clone was picked up a small number of times. J is TRBJ2-3 and V is TRBV7-3; tentatively, D is TRBD2 (7 bases). The CDR3 length is 16 residues. V was pared by 1 base and J by 7 bases, with 18 bases between. Germline CDR1 and CDR2: SGHTA and FQGTGA. The CDR3 reads CASSLNPGGRRNTQYF. The CDR3 DNA is TGTGCCAGCAGCTTAAATCCCGGGGGGCGTAGGAATACGCAGTATTTT.

This clone has just a few counts. This chain uses TRBV5-1 with TRBJ1-1; perhaps TRBD1 as D (6 bases). V lost 2 bases, J lost 5 bases, and 13 bases lay in between. The length of the CDR3 is 14 residues. In germline, CDR1 is SGHRS, CDR2 YFSETQ. The CDR3 sequence: CASSLDTGKTEAFF. DNA of the CDR3: TGCGCCAGCAGCTTAGATACAGGGAAGACTGAAGCTTTCTTT.

This rearrangement joins TRBV2 to TRBJ2-7, with 9 positions matching TRBD1. This CDR3 has 12 amino acids. V dropped 8 bases and J dropped 9; count of bases not matched to a gene: 8. Germline assignment: CDR1 SNHLY and CDR2 FYNNEI. The CDR3, as DNA: TGTGCCAGCCGGGGACAGGGTAAAAGGCAGTACTTC. It encodes CASRGQGKRQYF. Combining the CDR3 with reference TRBV2 and TRBJ2-7 gives the whole variable domain EPEVTQTPSHQVTQMGQEVILRCVPISNHLYFYWYRQILGQKVEFLVSFYNNEISEKSEIFDDQFSVERPDGSNFTLKIRSTKLEDSAMYFCASRGQGKRQYFGPGTRLTVT.

V gene TRBV30 combines with J gene TRBJ2-1; D gene ambiguous. The CDR3 length is 15 residues. V lost 0 bases, J lost 4 bases, and 13 bases lay in between. Germline CDR1 reads GTSNPN; CDR2 reads SVGIG (reference sequence). The CDR3 coding sequence is TGTGCCTGGAGTGTACGAACAGCTTCTTACAATGAGCAGTTCTTC. Translated: CAWSVRTASYNEQFF. The whole variable domain, remainder taken from reference TRBV30 and TRBJ2-1, is SQTIHQWPATLVQPVGSPLSLECTVEGTSNPNLYWYRQAAGRGLQLLFYSVGIGQISSEVPQNLSASRPQDRQFILSSKKLLLSDSGFYLCAWSVRTASYNEQFFGPGTRLTVL.

The rearrangement uses TRBV6-1 and TRBJ1-6, with a weak D call TRBD1 (5 bases). Per germline, CDR1 MNHNS and CDR2 SASEGT. The CDR3 has 13 residues. V was shortened by 2 bases and J by 8 bases, with 7 bases between the two germline ends. The CDR3 DNA is TGTGCCAGCAGTGAATGGGGCTATTCACCCCTCCACTTT. Amino acid sequence: CASSEWGYSPLHF.

This clone was counted only a few times. The chain joins TRBV6-5 to TRBJ1-1, with D unclear. The CDR3 spans 13 residues. V was trimmed by 2 bases and J by 0 bases, leaving 4 bases between them. Germline CDR1 reads MNHEY; CDR2 reads SVGAGI. The CDR3 coding sequence is TGTGCCAGCAGTTACATCATGAACACTGAAGCTTTCTTT. Its protein is CASSYIMNTEAFF.

In its sample, this clone was seen a few times. This chain links TRBV5-5 with TRBJ1-2; weak D call: TRBD1 (6 bases). The germline V gene has CDR1 SGHKS and CDR2 YYEKEE (reference sequence). V lost 5 bases to trimming and J lost 2 bases, with 10 bases between them. This CDR3 has 13 amino acids. CDR3 in DNA: TGTGCCAGCAGATCTACAGGGAACTATGGCTACACCTTC. Its protein is CASRSTGNYGYTF.

V usage is TRBV28 and J usage is TRBJ1-2, with TRBD1 matching 9 bases. V dropped 5 bases and J dropped 8; count of bases not matched to a gene: 9. Germline values: CDR1 MDHEN, CDR2 SYDVKM. CDR3 size: 14 residues. CDR3 amino acids: CASSPGTGPGGYTF. CDR3 in DNA: TGTGCCAGCAGTCCGGGGACAGGGCCAGGCGGCTACACCTTC.

This clone was observed a single time. CDR3 in amino acids: CASSPNPGGGGYTF. CDR3 in DNA: TGTGCCAGCAGCCCAAACCCAGGGGGCGGCGGCTACACCTTC. The rearrangement joins TRBV5-4 to TRBJ1-2; 8 bases map to TRBD1. In germline, CDR1 is SGHNT, CDR2 YYREEE (reference sequence). The CDR3 has 14 amino acids. The trim removed 4 bases at V and 8 bases at J, leaving 10 bases unmatched.

This clone appeared a single time. The V gene is TRBV7-8, the J gene TRBJ2-3, with D maybe TRBD1 (5 bases). Trimming cost V 3 bases and J 1 base, with 11 bases left between them. Germline assignment: CDR1 SGHVS and CDR2 FQNEAQ. The CDR3 spans 15 residues. CDR3 in amino acids: CASSFRRVGTDTQYF. As DNA, the CDR3 is TGTGCCAGCAGCTTCCGCAGGGTTGGCACAGATACGCAGTATTTT.

J is TRBJ2-7 and V is TRBV18, with a weak D call TRBD2 (5 bases). V lost 2 bases, J lost 3 bases, and 11 bases lay in between. Germline-derived CDR1 and CDR2 are KGHSH and LQKENI. The CDR3 is 14 amino acids. CDR3 residues: CASSPTGSDYEQYF. The CDR3 DNA is TGTGCCAGCTCACCAACGGGGTCAGACTACGAGCAGTACTTC. The whole variable domain, remainder taken from reference TRBV18 and TRBJ2-7, is NAGVMQNPRHLVRRRGQEARLRCSPMKGHSHVYWYRQLPEEGLKFMVYLQKENIIDESGMPKERFSAEFPKEGPSILRIQQVVRGDSAAYFCASSPTGSDYEQYFGPGTRLTVT.

The rearrangement joins TRBV5-4 to TRBJ1-2; D is ambiguous. V was trimmed by 0 bases and J by 8 bases, leaving 11 bases between them. The CDR3 length is 13 residues. Per the germline V gene, CDR1 is SGHNT and CDR2 is YYREEE (reference sequence). The CDR3 is CASSLDSQRGYTF. CDR3 in DNA: TGTGCCAGCAGCTTGGACTCACAGCGGGGCTACACCTTC.

The chain carries TRBV28 and TRBJ1-1; no firm D call. The V end lost 10 bases, the J end lost 9 bases, and 21 bases lay between the germline ends. The germline V gene has CDR1 MDHEN and CDR2 SYDVKM. The CDR3 totals 13 residues. The CDR3 loop reads CATYQVPKPKAFF. The CDR3 nucleotides read TGTGCCACTTACCAAGTACCGAAGCCGAAAGCTTTCTTT.

This chain joins TRBV28 and TRBJ2-7, with a weak D call TRBD2 (5 bases). The V end was cut by 10 bases, the J end by 6 bases, with 25 bases between. The CDR3 totals 15 residues. Per the germline V gene, CDR1 is MDHEN and CDR2 is SYDVKM. This CDR3 reads CATNSLTSRGSEQYF. For the CDR3, the DNA is TGTGCCACCAATTCCCTGACCTCTCGAGGGAGCGAGCAGTACTTC.